The rows below give T cell receptor beta chains drawn from one sample of a study of blood T cell repertoires in COVID-19. Assay: immunoSEQ multiplex PCR; the TCRdb copy retains only in-frame clones and omits some. This sample carries 210,000 or so clones, roughly four fifths of them seen once, and the ten largest clones take about 4.8%. Material: PBMCs or T cells enriched from blood (not recorded which). The receptors were sampled from a woman in her forties or fifties who had been exposed to COVID-19. Both conserved end residues are part of each CDR3. Each record gives: D gene, J gene, clone size, V gene, CDR3 protein, CDR3 DNA. The D gene is left open where the match is weak. Rows give clone size only sometimes, using once, few, many, or a class for an expanded clone.

d_call: -
j_call: TRBJ2-2
clone_size: -
v_call: TRBV7-2
cdr3_aa: CASSLNGDTGELFF
cdr3_nt: TGTGCCAGCAGCTTAAATGGAGACACCGGGGAGCTGTTTTTT

d_call: TRBD1
j_call: TRBJ1-1
clone_size: once
v_call: TRBV28
cdr3_aa: CASSFSGGYTEAFF
cdr3_nt: TGTGCCAGCAGTTTCTCAGGGGGCTACACTGAAGCTTTCTTT

d_call: -
j_call: TRBJ1-1
clone_size: few
v_call: TRBV7-9
cdr3_aa: CASSLPSQDTEAFF
cdr3_nt: TGTGCCAGCAGCTTACCCTCCCAGGACACTGAAGCTTTCTTT

d_call: -
j_call: TRBJ1-2
clone_size: -
v_call: TRBV7-2
cdr3_aa: CASSLGALRTAQGYTF
cdr3_nt: TGTGCCAGCAGCTTAGGGGCCCTAAGGACAGCGCAGGGCTACACCTTC

d_call: TRBD1
j_call: TRBJ1-6
clone_size: -
v_call: TRBV19
cdr3_aa: CASSSSTGGVNSPLHF
cdr3_nt: TGTGCCAGTAGTTCAAGTACAGGGGGCGTGAATTCACCCCTCCACTTT

d_call: TRBD1
j_call: TRBJ1-6
clone_size: -
v_call: TRBV5-1
cdr3_aa: CASSLWTGVTSPLHF
cdr3_nt: TGCGCCAGCAGCCTCTGGACAGGCGTAACTTCACCCCTCCACTTT

d_call: -
j_call: TRBJ2-2
clone_size: -
v_call: TRBV5-1
cdr3_aa: CASTFDTGELFF
cdr3_nt: TGCGCCAGCACCTTCGACACCGGGGAGCTGTTTTTT

d_call: -
j_call: TRBJ1-2
clone_size: -
v_call: TRBV5-4
cdr3_aa: CASSLTGPYGYTF
cdr3_nt: TGTGCCAGCAGCTTGACAGGACCGTATGGCTACACCTTC

d_call: -
j_call: TRBJ1-5
clone_size: few
v_call: TRBV3-1/TRBV3-2
cdr3_aa: CASSRRGLQPQHF
cdr3_nt: TGTGCCAGCAGCCGACGGGGTCTTCAGCCCCAGCATTTT

d_call: -
j_call: TRBJ1-4
clone_size: few
v_call: TRBV11-2
cdr3_aa: CASSSGHPTNEKLFF
cdr3_nt: TGTGCCAGCAGCTCGGGACATCCAACTAATGAAAAACTGTTTTTT

d_call: -
j_call: TRBJ2-2
clone_size: -
v_call: TRBV5-4
cdr3_aa: CASSLGLGTTGELFF
cdr3_nt: TGTGCCAGCAGCTTGGGACTAGGAACCACCGGGGAGCTGTTTTTT

d_call: -
j_call: TRBJ2-1
clone_size: -
v_call: TRBV7-2
cdr3_aa: CASSEVSSGDEQFF
cdr3_nt: TGTGCCAGCAGCGAAGTATCCTCGGGGGATGAGCAGTTCTTC

d_call: -
j_call: TRBJ1-1
clone_size: -
v_call: TRBV19
cdr3_aa: CARRDYTEAFF
cdr3_nt: TGTGCCAGGCGAGACTACACTGAAGCTTTCTTT

d_call: -
j_call: TRBJ1-4
clone_size: once
v_call: TRBV12-3/TRBV12-4
cdr3_aa: CASSSRGDEKLFF
cdr3_nt: TGTGCCAGCTCCTCGAGAGGCGATGAAAAACTGTTTTTT

d_call: -
j_call: TRBJ1-3
clone_size: -
v_call: TRBV3-1/TRBV3-2
cdr3_aa: CASSLGRGGSGNTIYF
cdr3_nt: TGTGCCAGCAGCCTGGGAAGGGGGGGATCTGGAAACACCATATATTTT

d_call: -
j_call: TRBJ2-7
clone_size: -
v_call: TRBV23-1
cdr3_aa: CASSRTTGSDEQYF
cdr3_nt: TGCGCCAGCAGTCGTACCACCGGGAGTGACGAGCAGTACTTC

d_call: -
j_call: TRBJ1-1
clone_size: -
v_call: TRBV19
cdr3_aa: CASTLGGGNTEAFF
cdr3_nt: TGTGCCAGTACCCTGGGAGGGGGGAACACTGAAGCTTTCTTT